One sample yielded the 11 T cell receptor beta chains listed below, sequenced in a study of T-cell memory formation after mild COVID-19. TCRdb redid the calling of the 5' RACE reads with MiXCR, one entry per CDR3 protein. This repertoire shows roughly 340,000 distinct CDR3 sequences, approximately 22% found once; its top ten account for 21%. The sequencing sample was made of PBMCs or a T cell subset sorted from them (not recorded which). The receptors derive from a man aged 18 to 35 who had mild COVID-19 (a few samples of this study predate the infection). Cell type and time point are not known.

This chain connects TRBV4-3 to TRBJ2-1, with 8 bases that match TRBD2. The V gene's germline CDR1 is LGHNA and CDR2 YSLEER. The CDR3 is 15 amino acids. Unmatched junction bases numbered 8, after V lost 8 bases and J lost 2 bases. This CDR3 is CASSHWRGAYNEQFF. DNA of the CDR3: TGCGCCAGCTCTCATTGGCGGGGGGCCTACAATGAGCAGTTCTTC.

This clonotype was recorded at least ten times. This sequence joins TRBV11-2 and TRBJ2-7, with 8 bases that match TRBD1. The CDR3 totals 13 residues. V shed 5 bases, J shed 3 bases, and the junction held 3 bases outside the gene matches. The germline V gene encodes CDR1 SGHAT and CDR2 FQNNGV. In nucleotides, the CDR3 is TGTGCCAGCAGCCCCGGACAGGGCTACGAGCAGTACGTC. This gives the protein CASSPGQGYEQYV.

This chain uses TRBV7-3 with TRBJ2-2; D ambiguous. V lost 4 bases to trimming and J lost 7 bases, with 13 bases between them. The CDR3 has 14 residues. CDR1 and CDR2 (germline): SGHTA, FQGTGA. The CDR3 bases are TGTGCCAGCAGCTCGAATTGGGATGACGGGGAGCTGTTTTTT. This gives the protein CASSSNWDDGELFF.

The V and J genes are TRBV12-3 or TRBV12-4 and TRBJ2-2; D unresolved. Trimming stripped 2 bases from V and 7 bases from J, with 5 bases between. This CDR3 comprises 12 residues. CDR3: CASSLSDGELFF. The DNA of the CDR3 is TGTGCCAGCAGTTTATCGGACGGGGAGCTGTTTTTT.

The V call is TRBV5-6, the J call TRBJ2-7, with a possible D match to TRBD1 (5 bases). Germline CDR1 reads SGHDT; CDR2 reads YYEEEE. CDR3 length: 11 amino acids. Trimming shortened V by 1 base and J by 7 bases, and 6 bases separated the two germline ends. In DNA form, the CDR3 reads TGTGCCAGCAGCTTGAACAGGGAGCAGTACGTC. This translates into CASSLNREQYV.

J is TRBJ1-2 and V is TRBV6-5; D is unclear. The CDR3 runs to 14 residues. The V and J ends lost 5 bases and 1 base respectively, with 11 bases between them. Germline assignment: CDR1 MNHEY and CDR2 SVGAGI. The CDR3 DNA reads as TGTGCCAGCAGTCCCGCCAGGAGTAACTATGGCTACACCTTC. Amino acids: CASSPARSNYGYTF.

The chain couples TRBV28 to TRBJ1-6; 8 bases map to TRBD1. The CDR3 has 14 residues. V dropped 6 bases and J dropped 10; count of bases not matched to a gene: 8. Germline-derived CDR1 and CDR2 are MDHEN and SYDVKM. CDR3 nucleotide sequence: TGTGCCAGCAGCACTCGACAGGGGAGGTCACCCCTCCACTTT. Protein product: CASSTRQGRSPLHF.

The genes are TRBV7-9 and TRBJ2-6, with D tentatively TRBD2 (6 bases). V lost 3 bases and J 0 bases, leaving 9 bases between the germline ends. This CDR3 comprises 16 residues. Germline assignment: CDR1 SEHNR and CDR2 FQNEAQ (reference sequence). Written as DNA, the CDR3 is TGTGCCAGCAGCTTTTACGGGAGCTCTGGGGCCAACGTCCTGACTTTC. It codes for CASSFYGSSGANVLTF.

This clonotype was recorded a few times. The rearrangement uses TRBV10-3 and TRBJ2-5; 8 positions match TRBD1. Per germline, CDR1 ENHRY and CDR2 SYGVKD. J lost 0 bases, V lost 5 bases, and 5 bases had no gene match. CDR3 length equals 15 residues. The DNA of the CDR3 is TGTGCCATCAGTTACGACAGGGGCTACCAAGAGACCCAGTACTTC. Protein sequence: CAISYDRGYQETQYF.

The chain joins TRBV6-2 or TRBV6-3 to TRBJ1-1; D unresolved. Germline lookup yields CDR1 MNHEY and CDR2 SVGEGT. V lost 2 bases and J lost 4, with 8 bases in between. The CDR3 has 13 amino acids. In nucleotides, the CDR3 is TGTGCCAGCAGTTACACGAGTAGCACTGAAGCTTTCTTT. Translation: CASSYTSSTEAFF.

The chain has TRBV28 and TRBJ2-3, with TRBD1 matching 9 bases. The CDR3 extends over 15 amino acids. The J segment lost 1 base and the V segment lost 4 bases, leaving 3 bases of the junction unmatched. Germline CDR1 is MDHEN and CDR2 is SYDVKM. CDR3 sequence reads: CASSSRTGGTDTQYF. The CDR3 DNA is TGTGCCAGCAGTTCCCGGACAGGGGGCACAGATACGCAGTATTTT.